This note documents a single T cell receptor beta chain sequence. As processed by the authors: Amplifying reference gene primers gave estimates of nucleated cell counts. Repertoires were generated with immunoSEQ multiplex PCR, while TCRdb's copy carries only in-frame clones and drops some. D and trimming come from the DNA, and the V and J calls and clone size come from that table. The profile shows some 110,000 clones, approximately 80% of them singletons. This record belongs to a study of blood T cell repertoires in COVID-19. About the research overall: The United States, Italy and Spain provided the acute and convalescent COVID-19 samples. In each case, the material was cDNA or gDNA derived from T cells, B-cell-depleted T cells, or PBMCs.

With 3 bases removed from V and 7 bases from J, the gap between germline ends came to 9 bases. The CDR3 length is 12 residues. The germline CDR1 and CDR2 sequences are SNHLY and FYNNEI. The sequencing input was peripheral blood. The chain is built from TRBV2 and TRBJ2-5; no firm D call. This receptor was obtained from a man between 65 and 85 years old with active or convalescent COVID-19. The CDR3 region has the DNA TGTGCCAGCAGTGACTTCGGCGGGACCCAGTACTTC. It translates to CASSDFGGTQYF.